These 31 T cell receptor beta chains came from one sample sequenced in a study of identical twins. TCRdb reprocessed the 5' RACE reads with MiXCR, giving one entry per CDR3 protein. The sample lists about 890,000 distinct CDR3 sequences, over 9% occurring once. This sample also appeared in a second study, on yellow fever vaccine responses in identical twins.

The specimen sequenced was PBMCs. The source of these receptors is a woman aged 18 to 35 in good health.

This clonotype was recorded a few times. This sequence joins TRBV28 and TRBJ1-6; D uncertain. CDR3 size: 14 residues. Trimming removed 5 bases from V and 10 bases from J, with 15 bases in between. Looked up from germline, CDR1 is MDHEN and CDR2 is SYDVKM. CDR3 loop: CASSPSPYGSPLHF. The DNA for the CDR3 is TGTGCCAGCAGTCCGTCTCCATACGGATCACCCCTCCACTTT. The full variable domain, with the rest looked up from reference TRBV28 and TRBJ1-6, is DVKVTQSSRYLVKRTGEKVFLECVQDMDHENMFWYRQDPGLGLRLIYFSYDVKMKEKGDIPEGYSVSREKKERFSLILESASTNQTSMYLCASSPSPYGSPLHFGNGTRLTVT.

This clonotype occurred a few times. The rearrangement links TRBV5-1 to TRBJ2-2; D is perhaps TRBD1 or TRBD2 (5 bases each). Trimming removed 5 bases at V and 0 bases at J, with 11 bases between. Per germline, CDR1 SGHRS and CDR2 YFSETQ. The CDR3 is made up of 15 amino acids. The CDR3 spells CASSDGTTNTGELFF. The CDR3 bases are TGCGCCAGCAGTGACGGGACGACGAACACCGGGGAGCTGTTTTTT.

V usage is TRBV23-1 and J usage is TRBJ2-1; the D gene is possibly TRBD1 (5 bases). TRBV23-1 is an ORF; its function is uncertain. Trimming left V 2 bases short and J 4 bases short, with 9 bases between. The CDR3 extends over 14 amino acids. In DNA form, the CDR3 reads TGCGCCAGCAGTCAACCGGACACATACAATGAGCAGTTCTTC. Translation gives CASSQPDTYNEQFF.

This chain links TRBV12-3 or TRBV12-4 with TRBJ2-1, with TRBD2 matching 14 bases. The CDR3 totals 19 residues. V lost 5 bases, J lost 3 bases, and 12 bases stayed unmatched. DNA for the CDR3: TGTGCCAGCAGTGGATCCGGGACTAGCGGGAGTGCGGTCTACAATGAGCAGTTCTTC. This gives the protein CASSGSGTSGSAVYNEQFF.

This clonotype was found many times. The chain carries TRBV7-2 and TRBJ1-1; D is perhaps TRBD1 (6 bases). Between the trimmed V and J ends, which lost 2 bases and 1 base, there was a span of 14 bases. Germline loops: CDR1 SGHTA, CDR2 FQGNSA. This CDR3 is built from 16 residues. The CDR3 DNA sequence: TGTGCCAGCAGCTTAAATTCGGCAGGGGAGAACACTGAAGCTTTCTTT. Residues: CASSLNSAGENTEAFF.

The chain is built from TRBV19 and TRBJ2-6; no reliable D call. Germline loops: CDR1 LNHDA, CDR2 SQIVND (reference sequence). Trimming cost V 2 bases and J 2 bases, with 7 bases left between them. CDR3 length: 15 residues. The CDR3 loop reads CASSIKVAGANVLTF. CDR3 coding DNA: TGTGCCAGTAGTATAAAAGTCGCTGGGGCCAACGTCCTGACTTTC.

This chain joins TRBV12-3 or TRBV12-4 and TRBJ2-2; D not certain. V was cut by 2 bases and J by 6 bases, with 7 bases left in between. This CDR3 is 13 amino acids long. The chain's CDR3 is CASSLMTPGELFF. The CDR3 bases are TGTGCCAGCAGTTTAATGACTCCCGGGGAGCTGTTTTTT.

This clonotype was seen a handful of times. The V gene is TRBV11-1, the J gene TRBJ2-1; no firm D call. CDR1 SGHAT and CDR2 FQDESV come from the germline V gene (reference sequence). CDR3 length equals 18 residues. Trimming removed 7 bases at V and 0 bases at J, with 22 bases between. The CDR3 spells CASIISKATLSSYNEQFF. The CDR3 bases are TGTGCCAGCATCATTTCCAAAGCGACTCTAAGCTCCTACAATGAGCAGTTCTTC.

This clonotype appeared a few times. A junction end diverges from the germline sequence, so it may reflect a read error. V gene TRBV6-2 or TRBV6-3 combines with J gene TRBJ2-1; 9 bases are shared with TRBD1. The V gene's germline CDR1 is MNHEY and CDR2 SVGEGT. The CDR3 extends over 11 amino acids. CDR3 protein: CASSLGTGFVF. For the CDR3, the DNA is TGTGCCAGCAGTCTGGGGACAGGGTTTGTCTTC.

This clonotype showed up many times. The CDR3 protein is CASSSGQGNTIYF. The CDR3 nucleotides are TGTGCCAGCAGTTCGGGACAGGGAAACACCATATATTTT. This chain joins TRBV12-3 or TRBV12-4 and TRBJ1-3, with 7 bases that match TRBD1. V was pared by 4 bases and J by 4 bases, with 1 base of the junction left unmatched. CDR3 length: 13 amino acids.

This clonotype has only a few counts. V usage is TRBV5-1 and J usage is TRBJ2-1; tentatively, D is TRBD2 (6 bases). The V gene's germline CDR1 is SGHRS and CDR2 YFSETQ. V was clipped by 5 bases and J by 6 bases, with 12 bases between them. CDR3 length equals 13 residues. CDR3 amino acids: CASSTGSSNEQFF. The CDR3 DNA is TGCGCCAGCAGTACCGGGAGCTCCAATGAGCAGTTCTTC. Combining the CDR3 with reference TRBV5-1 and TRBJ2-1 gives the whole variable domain KAGVTQTPRYLIKTRGQQVTLSCSPISGHRSVSWYQQTPGQGLQFLFEYFSETQRNKGNFPGRFSGRQFSNSRSEMNVSTLELGDSALYLCASSTGSSNEQFFGPGTRLTVL.

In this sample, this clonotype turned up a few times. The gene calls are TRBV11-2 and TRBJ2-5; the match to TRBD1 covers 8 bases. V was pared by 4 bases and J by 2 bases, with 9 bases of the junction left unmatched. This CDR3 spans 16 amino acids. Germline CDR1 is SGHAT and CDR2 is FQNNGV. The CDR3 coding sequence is TGTGCCAGCAGCTCCAACACAGGGGGAGGTCAAGAGACCCAGTACTTC. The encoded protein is CASSSNTGGGQETQYF.

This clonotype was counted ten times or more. CDR3 sequence (DNA): TGCGCCAGCAGGCCCGGGACAGGCAATAATTCACCCCTCCACTTT. This sequence encodes CASRPGTGNNSPLHF. The J gene is TRBJ1-6, the V gene TRBV5-1, with 8 bases identical to TRBD1. The CDR3 runs to 15 residues. Trimming cost V 5 bases and J 5 bases; bases outside gene matches: 6. The germline gives CDR1 SGHRS, CDR2 YFSETQ.

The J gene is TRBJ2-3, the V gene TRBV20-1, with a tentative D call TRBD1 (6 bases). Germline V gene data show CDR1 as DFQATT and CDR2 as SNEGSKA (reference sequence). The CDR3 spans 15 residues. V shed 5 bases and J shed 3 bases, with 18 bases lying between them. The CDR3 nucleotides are TGCAGTGCTCGCCTAGGACAGTTCGGGACAGATACGCAGTATTTT. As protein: CSARLGQFGTDTQYF.

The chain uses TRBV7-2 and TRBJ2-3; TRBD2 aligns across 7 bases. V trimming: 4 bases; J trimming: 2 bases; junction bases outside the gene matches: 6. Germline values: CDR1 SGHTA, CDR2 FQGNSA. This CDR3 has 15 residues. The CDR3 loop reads CASSSKRGPTDTQYF. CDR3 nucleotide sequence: TGTGCCAGCAGCTCTAAGCGGGGACCCACAGATACGCAGTATTTT.

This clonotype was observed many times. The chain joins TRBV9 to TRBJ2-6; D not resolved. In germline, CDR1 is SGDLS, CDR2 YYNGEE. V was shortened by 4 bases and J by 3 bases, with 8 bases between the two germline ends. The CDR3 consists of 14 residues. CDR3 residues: CASSHSYGANVLTF. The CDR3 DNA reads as TGTGCCAGCAGCCACTCGTATGGGGCCAACGTCCTGACTTTC.

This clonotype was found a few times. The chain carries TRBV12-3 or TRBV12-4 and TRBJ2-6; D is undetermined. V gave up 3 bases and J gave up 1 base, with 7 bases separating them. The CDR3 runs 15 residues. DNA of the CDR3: TGTGCCAGCAGTTTTGTACAGTCTGGGGCCAACGTCCTGACTTTC. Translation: CASSFVQSGANVLTF.

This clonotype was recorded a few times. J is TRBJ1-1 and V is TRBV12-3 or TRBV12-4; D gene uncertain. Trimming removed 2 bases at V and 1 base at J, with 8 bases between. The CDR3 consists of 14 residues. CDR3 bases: TGTGCCAGCAGTTTATTACAGACGAACACTGAAGCTTTCTTT. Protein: CASSLLQTNTEAFF.

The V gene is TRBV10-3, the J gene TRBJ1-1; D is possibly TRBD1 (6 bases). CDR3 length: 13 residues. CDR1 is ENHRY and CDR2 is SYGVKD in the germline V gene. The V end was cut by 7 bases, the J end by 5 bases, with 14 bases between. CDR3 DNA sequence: TGTGCCATCATGGAGGGGGATGGGACTGAAGCTTTCTTT. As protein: CAIMEGDGTEAFF.

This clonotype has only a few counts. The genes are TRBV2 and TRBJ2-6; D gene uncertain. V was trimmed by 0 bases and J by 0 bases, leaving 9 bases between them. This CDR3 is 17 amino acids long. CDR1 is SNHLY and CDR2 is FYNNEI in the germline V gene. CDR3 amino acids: CASSEARRNSGANVLTF. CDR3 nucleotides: TGTGCCAGCAGTGAAGCGCGGCGCAACTCTGGGGCCAACGTCCTGACTTTC. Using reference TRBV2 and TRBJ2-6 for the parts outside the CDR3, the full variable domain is EPEVTQTPSHQVTQMGQEVILRCVPISNHLYFYWYRQILGQKVEFLVSFYNNEISEKSEIFDDQFSVERPDGSNFTLKIRSTKLEDSAMYFCASSEARRNSGANVLTFGAGSRLTVL.

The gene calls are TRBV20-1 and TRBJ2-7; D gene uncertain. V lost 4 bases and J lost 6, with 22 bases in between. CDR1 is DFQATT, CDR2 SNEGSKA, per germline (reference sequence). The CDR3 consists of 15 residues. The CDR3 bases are TGCAGTGCTAAGCCGGGCACTGGCGGTATTAGCGAGCAGTACTTC. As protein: CSAKPGTGGISEQYF.

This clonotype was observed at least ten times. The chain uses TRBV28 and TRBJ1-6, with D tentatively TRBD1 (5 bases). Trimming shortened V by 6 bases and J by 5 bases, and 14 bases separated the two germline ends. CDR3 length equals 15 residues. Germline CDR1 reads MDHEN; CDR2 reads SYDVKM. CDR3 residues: CASSYIGVNNSPLHF. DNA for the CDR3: TGTGCCAGCAGCTATATAGGGGTAAATAATTCACCCCTCCACTTT.

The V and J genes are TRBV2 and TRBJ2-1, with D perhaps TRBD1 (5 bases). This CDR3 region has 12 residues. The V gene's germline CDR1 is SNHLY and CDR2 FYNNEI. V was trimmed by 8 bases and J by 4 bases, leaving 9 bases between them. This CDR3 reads CASQQGYNEQFF. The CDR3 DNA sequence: TGTGCCAGCCAGCAGGGTTACAATGAGCAGTTCTTC. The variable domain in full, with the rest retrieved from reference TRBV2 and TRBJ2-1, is EPEVTQTPSHQVTQMGQEVILRCVPISNHLYFYWYRQILGQKVEFLVSFYNNEISEKSEIFDDQFSVERPDGSNFTLKIRSTKLEDSAMYFCASQQGYNEQFFGPGTRLTVL.

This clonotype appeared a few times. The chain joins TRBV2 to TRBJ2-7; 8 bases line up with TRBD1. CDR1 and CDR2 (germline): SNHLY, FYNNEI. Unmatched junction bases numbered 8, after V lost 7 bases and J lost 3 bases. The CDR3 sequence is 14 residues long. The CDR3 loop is CASTKETGVYEQYF. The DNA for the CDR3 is TGTGCCAGCACCAAGGAGACAGGGGTCTACGAGCAGTACTTC.

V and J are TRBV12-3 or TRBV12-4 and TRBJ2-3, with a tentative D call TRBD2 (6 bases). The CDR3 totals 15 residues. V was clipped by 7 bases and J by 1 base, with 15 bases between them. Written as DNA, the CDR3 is TGTGCCAGCACCGAGGCGGAGCGGGGCACAGATACGCAGTATTTT. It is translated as CASTEAERGTDTQYF.

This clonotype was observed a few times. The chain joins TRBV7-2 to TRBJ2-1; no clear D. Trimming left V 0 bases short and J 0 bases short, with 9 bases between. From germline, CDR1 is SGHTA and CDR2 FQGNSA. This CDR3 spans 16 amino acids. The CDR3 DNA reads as TGTGCCAGCAGCTTAGCGGCCTCTCCCTCCTACAATGAGCAGTTCTTC. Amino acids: CASSLAASPSYNEQFF.

The CDR3 is CASSRREVANEQYV. CDR3 nucleotide sequence: TGTGCCAGCAGCCGTAGGGAGGTTGCCAACGAGCAGTACGTC. The chain joins TRBV7-9 to TRBJ2-7; TRBD2 is a possible D gene (6 bases). From germline, CDR1 is SEHNR and CDR2 FQNEAQ (reference sequence). The length of the CDR3 is 14 residues. V was trimmed by 5 bases and J by 5 bases, leaving 16 bases between them.

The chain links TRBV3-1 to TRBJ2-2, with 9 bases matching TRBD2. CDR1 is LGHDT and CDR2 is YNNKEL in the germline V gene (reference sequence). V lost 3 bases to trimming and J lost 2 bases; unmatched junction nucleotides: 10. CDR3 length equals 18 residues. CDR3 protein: CASSHPPAGGPNTGELFF. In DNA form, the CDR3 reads TGTGCCAGCAGCCACCCCCCCGCGGGAGGGCCAAACACCGGGGAGCTGTTTTTT.

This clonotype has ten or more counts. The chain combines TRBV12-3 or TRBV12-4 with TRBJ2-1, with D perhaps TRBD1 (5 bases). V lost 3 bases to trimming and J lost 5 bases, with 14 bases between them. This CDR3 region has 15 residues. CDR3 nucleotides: TGTGCCAGCAGTTTCAGGGAAGGGGCCGACAATGAGCAGTTCTTC. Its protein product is CASSFREGADNEQFF.

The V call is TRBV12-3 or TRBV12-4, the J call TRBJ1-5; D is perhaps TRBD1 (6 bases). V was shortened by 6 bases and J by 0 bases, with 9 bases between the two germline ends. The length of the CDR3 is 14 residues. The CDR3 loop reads CASREQGSNQPQHF. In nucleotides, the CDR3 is TGTGCCAGCAGAGAACAGGGTAGCAATCAGCCCCAGCATTTT.

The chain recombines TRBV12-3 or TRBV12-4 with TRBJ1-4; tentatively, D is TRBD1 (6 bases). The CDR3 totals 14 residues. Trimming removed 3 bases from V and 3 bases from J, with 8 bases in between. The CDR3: CASSFQGSNEKLFF. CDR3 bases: TGTGCCAGCAGTTTCCAGGGGTCTAATGAAAAACTGTTTTTT.